This T cell receptor beta chain was captured in a study of CD8 T cells in Susac syndrome. Study outcomes and limitations: The study conceded that relatively few individuals underwent its TCR sequencing and HLA analysis.

In the case of this clonotype: The antigen is undetermined.

Germline values: CDR1 PRHDT, CDR2 FYEKMQ (reference sequence). The V gene lost 0 bases and the J gene lost 9 bases, with 11 bases spanning the gap. The CDR3 is made up of 14 amino acids. Random-hexamer reverse transcription was applied to about 0.5 to 1 ug RNA. The immunoSEQ assay covered 54 Vbeta and 13 Jbeta segments for CDR3. MiXCR, run by TCRdb on the immunoSEQ multiplex PCR reads, gives a single entry per CDR3 protein. Of fewer than 65,000 distinct CDR3 sequences listed, approximately 94% are singletons. The study sequenced TCR beta in blood CD8+ and CD4+ T cells. The specimen sequenced was CD8+ T cells from PBMCs. This clonotype was obtained from a human donor in good health. The genes are TRBV13 and TRBJ2-2, with no clear D. The CDR3 here is CASSLGLPVRELFF. CDR3 nucleotides: TGTGCCAGCAGCTTAGGCCTGCCGGTGAGGGAGCTGTTTTTT.